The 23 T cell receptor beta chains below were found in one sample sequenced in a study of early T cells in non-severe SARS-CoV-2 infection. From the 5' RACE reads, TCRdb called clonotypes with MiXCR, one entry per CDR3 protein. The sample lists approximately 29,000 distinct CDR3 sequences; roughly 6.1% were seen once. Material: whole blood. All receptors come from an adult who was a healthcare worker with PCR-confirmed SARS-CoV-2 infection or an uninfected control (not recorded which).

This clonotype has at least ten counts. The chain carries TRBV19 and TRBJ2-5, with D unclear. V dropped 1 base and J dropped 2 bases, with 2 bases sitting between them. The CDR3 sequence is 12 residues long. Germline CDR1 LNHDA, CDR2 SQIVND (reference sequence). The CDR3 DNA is TGTGCCAGTAGTATAGGACAAGAGACCCAGTACTTC. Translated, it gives CASSIGQETQYF.

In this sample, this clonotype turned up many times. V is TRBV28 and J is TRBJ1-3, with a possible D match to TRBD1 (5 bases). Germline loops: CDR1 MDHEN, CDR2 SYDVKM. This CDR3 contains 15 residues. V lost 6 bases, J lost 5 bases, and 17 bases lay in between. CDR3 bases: TGTGCCAGCAGCCTAAATCAGGGTCGGAGAAACACCATATATTTT. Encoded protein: CASSLNQGRRNTIYF.

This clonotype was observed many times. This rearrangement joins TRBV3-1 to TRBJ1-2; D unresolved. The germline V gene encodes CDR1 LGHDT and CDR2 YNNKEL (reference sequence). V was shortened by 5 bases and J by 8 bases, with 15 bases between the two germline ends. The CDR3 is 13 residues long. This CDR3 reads CASSSRVGSGYTF. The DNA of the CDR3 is TGTGCCAGCAGCTCCCGAGTGGGATCGGGCTACACCTTC. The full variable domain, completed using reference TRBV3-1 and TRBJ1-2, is DTAVSQTPKYLVTQMGNDKSIKCEQNLGHDTMYWYKQDSKKFLKIMFSYNNKELIINETVPNRFSPKSPDKAHLNLHINSLELGDSAVYFCASSSRVGSGYTFGSGTRLTVV.

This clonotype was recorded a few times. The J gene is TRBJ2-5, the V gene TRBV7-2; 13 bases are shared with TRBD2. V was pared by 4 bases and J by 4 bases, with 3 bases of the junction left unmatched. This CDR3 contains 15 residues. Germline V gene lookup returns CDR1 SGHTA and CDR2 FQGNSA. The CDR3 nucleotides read TGTGCCAGCAGCTCACTAGCGGGGGGGCGAGAGACCCAGTACTTC. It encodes CASSSLAGGRETQYF.

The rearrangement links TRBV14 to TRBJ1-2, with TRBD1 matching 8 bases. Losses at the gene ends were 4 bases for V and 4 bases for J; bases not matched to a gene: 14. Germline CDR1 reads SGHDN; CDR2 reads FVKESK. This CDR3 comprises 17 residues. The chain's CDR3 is CASSPGGRQGAGYGYTF. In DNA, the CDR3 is TGTGCCAGCAGCCCTGGGGGCCGGCAGGGGGCCGGCTATGGCTACACCTTC.

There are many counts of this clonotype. In DNA, the CDR3 is TGTGCCAGCAGCCTTAGCGGGGCCAATGAGCAGTTCTTC. It codes for CASSLSGANEQFF. The rearrangement links TRBV12-3 or TRBV12-4 to TRBJ2-1; 8 bases agree with TRBD2. The CDR3 consists of 13 residues. V was clipped by 6 bases and J by 6 bases; unmatched bases: 4.

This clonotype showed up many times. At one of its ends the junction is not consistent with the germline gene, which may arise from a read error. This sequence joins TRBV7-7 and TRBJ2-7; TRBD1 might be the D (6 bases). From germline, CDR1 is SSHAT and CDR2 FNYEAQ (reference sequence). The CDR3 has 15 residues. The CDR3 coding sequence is TGTGCTAGCAGCTTAGAATCAGGGGAGAGCTACGAGCAGTACTTC. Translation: CASSLESGESYEQYF.

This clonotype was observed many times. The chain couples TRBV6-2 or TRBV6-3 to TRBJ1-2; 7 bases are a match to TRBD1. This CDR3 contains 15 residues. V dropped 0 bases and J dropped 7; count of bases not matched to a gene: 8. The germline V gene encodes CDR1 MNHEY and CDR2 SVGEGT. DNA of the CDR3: TGTGCCAGCAGTTACTCTGCCGGAGGGGGCCGTGGCTACACCTTC. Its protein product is CASSYSAGGGRGYTF.

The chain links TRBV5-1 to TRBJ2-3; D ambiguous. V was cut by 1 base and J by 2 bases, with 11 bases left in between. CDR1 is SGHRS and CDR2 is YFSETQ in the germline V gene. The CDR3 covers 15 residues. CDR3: CASSLRPQDTDTQYF. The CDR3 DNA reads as TGCGCCAGCAGCTTGAGGCCTCAAGACACAGATACGCAGTATTTT.

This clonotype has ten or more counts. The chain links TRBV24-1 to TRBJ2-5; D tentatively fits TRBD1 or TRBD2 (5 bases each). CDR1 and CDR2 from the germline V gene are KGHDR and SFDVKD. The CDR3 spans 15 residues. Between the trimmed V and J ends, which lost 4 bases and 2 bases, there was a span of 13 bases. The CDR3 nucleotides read TGTGCCACCAGTGACCATCCGGGACCACAAGAGACCCAGTACTTC. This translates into CATSDHPGPQETQYF.

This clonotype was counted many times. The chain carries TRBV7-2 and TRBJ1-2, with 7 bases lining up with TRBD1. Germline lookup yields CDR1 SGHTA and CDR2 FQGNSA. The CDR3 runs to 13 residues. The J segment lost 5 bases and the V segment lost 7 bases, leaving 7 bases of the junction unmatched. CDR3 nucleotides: TGTGCCAGCATACATCTGACAGGGTATGGCTACACCTTC. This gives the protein CASIHLTGYGYTF. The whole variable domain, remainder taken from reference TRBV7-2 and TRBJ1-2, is GAGVSQSPSNKVTEKGKDVELRCDPISGHTALYWYRQSLGQGLEFLIYFQGNSAPDKSGLPSDRFSAERTGGSVSTLTIQRTQQEDSAVYLCASIHLTGYGYTFGSGTRLTVV.

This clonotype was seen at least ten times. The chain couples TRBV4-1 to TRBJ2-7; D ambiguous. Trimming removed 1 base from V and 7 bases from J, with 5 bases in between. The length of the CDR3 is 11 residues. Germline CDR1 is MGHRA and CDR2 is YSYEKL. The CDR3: CASSQGREQYF. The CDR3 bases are TGCGCCAGCAGCCAAGGCAGGGAGCAGTACTTC.

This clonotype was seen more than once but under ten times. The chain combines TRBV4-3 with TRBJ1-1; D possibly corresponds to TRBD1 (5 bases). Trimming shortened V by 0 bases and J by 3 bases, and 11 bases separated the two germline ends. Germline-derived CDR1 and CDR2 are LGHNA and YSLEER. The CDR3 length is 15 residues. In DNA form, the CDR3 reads TGCGCCAGCAGCCAAGATCCCCAGGGCCACACTGAAGCTTTCTTT. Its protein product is CASSQDPQGHTEAFF.

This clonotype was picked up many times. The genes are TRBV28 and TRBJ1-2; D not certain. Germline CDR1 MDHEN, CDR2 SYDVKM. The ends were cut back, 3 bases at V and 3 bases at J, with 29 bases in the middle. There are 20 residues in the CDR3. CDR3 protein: CASSFSYIGAGLKGDYGYTF. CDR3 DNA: TGTGCCAGCAGTTTCTCATACATCGGTGCCGGCCTCAAGGGTGACTATGGCTACACCTTC.

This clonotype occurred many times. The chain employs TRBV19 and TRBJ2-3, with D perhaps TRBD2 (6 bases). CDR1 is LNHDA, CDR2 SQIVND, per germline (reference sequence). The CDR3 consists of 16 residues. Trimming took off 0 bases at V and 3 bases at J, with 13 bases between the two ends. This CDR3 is CASSIDRGSTTDTQYF. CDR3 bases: TGTGCCAGTAGTATAGATCGGGGGTCCACAACAGATACGCAGTATTTT.

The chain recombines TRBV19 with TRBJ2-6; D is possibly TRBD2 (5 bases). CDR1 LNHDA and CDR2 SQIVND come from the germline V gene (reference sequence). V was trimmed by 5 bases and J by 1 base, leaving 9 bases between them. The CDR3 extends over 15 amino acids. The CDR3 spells CASSSGGSGANVLTF. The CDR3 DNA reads TGTGCCAGTAGTTCGGGCGGGTCTGGGGCCAACGTCCTGACTTTC.

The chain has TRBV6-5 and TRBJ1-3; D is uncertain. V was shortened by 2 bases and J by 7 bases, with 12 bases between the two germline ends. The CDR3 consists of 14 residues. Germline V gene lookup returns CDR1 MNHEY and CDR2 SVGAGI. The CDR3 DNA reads TGTGCCAGCAGTTACGATGGAGCCCGGAACACCATATATTTT. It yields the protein CASSYDGARNTIYF.

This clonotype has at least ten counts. The CDR3 spells CASSILTGDKNIQYF. CDR3 DNA: TGTGCCAGCAGCATCCTTACAGGGGACAAAAACATTCAGTACTTC. The chain employs TRBV5-6 and TRBJ2-4; 7 nucleotides match TRBD1. The CDR3 consists of 15 residues. Losses at the gene ends were 4 bases for V and 3 bases for J; bases not matched to a gene: 7. The germline V gene has CDR1 SGHDT and CDR2 YYEEEE.

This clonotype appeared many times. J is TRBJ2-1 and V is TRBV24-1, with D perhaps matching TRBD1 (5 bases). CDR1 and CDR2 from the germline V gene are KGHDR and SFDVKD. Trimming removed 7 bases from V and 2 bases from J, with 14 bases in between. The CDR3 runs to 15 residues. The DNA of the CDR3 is TGTGCCACCAGCACCCCCAGGGCTACCTACAATGAGCAGTTCTTC. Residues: CATSTPRATYNEQFF.

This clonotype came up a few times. This CDR3 reads CAISGKYEQYF. The CDR3 bases are TGTGCCATCAGTGGAAAATACGAGCAGTACTTC. The chain combines TRBV10-3 with TRBJ2-7; D unresolved. The CDR3 has 11 amino acids. V was shortened by 4 bases and J by 4 bases, with 5 bases between the two germline ends. Germline values: CDR1 ENHRY, CDR2 SYGVKD.

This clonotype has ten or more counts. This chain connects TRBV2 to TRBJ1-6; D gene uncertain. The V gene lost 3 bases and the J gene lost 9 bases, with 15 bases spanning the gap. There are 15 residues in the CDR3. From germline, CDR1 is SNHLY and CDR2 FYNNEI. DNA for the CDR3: TGTGCCAGCAGTGAGTCCGGGGTTCTTAGTTCACCCCTCCACTTT. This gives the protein CASSESGVLSSPLHF.

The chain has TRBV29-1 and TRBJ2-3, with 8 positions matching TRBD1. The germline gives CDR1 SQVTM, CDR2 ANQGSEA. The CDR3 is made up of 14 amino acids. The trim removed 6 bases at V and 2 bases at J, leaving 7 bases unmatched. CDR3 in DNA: TGCAGCGTCGAGCCGGGACAGGACACAGATACGCAGTATTTT. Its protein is CSVEPGQDTDTQYF.

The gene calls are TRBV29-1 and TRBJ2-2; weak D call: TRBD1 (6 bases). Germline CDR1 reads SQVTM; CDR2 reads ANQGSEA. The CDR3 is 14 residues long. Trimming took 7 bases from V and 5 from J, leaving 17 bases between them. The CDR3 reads CSGIRGHRTGELFF. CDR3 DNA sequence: TGCAGCGGAATCCGGGGACATCGGACCGGGGAGCTGTTTTTT.